This T cell receptor (beta chain) is drawn from a study of shared clonotypes between healthy human individuals. TCRdb's table, derived via immunoSEQ multiplex PCR, lists solely in-frame clones and lacks some. The sample lists around 2.3 million clones; around 95% were seen once. The CDR3 contains 16 residues. Germline assignment: CDR1 MNHNS and CDR2 SASEGT. Trimming shortened V by 4 bases and J by 5 bases, and 19 bases separated the two germline ends. The sequence was obtained from a man aged 18-30 years in good health. The V and J genes are TRBV6-1 and TRBJ2-3; tentatively, D is TRBD1 or TRBD2 (5 bases each). Sequencing input: naive CD4+ T cells sorted from blood. Subset reported: CD45RA+ positively selected. The CDR3 loop reads CASSVMGVGTGDTQYF. The DNA for the CDR3 is TGTGCCAGCAGTGTCATGGGGGTGGGCACAGGAGATACGCAGTATTTT.